The clone carrying this TCR beta chain turned up a few times. Only in-frame clones appear in the TCRdb table, and some are missing; sequencing was by immunoSEQ multiplex PCR. The repertoire holds about 110,000 clones, with about nine tenths as singletons. There are 15 residues in the CDR3. V trimming: 4 bases; J trimming: 7 bases; junction bases outside the gene matches: 10. Per the germline V gene, CDR1 is SGHRS and CDR2 is YFSETQ. These data belong to a study of control samples from healthy donors and cancer patients. V usage is TRBV5-1 and J usage is TRBJ1-4; 7 positions agree with TRBD1. The source of this sequence is a human donor in good health. The donor label of this sample is uncertain. The material sequenced was blood. In nucleotides, the CDR3 is TGCGCCAGCAGCATTGGACAGGCCCTGGGTGAAAAACTGTTTTTT. Residues: CASSIGQALGEKLFF.